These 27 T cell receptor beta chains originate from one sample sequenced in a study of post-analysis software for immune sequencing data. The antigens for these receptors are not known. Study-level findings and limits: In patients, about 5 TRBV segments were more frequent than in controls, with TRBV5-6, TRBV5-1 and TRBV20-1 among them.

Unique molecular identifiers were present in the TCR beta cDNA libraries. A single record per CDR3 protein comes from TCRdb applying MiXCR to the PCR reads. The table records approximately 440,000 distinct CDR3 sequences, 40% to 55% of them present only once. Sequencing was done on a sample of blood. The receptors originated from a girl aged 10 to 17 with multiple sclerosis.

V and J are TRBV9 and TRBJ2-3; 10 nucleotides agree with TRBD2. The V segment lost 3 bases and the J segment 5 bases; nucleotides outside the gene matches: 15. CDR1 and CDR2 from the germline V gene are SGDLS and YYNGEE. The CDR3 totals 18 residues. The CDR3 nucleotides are TGTGCCAGCAGCGCAGAGATCGGTGGGCTAGCGGGAGTAGATACGCAGTATTTT. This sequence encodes CASSAEIGGLAGVDTQYF.

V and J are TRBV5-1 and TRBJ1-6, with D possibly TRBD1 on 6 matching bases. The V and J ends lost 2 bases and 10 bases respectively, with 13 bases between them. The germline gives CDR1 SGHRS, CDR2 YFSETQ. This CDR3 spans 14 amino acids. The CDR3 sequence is CASSFRQAGSPLHF. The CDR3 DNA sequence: TGCGCCAGCAGCTTCCGACAGGCGGGATCACCCCTCCACTTT. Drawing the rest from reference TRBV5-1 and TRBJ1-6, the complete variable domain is KAGVTQTPRYLIKTRGQQVTLSCSPISGHRSVSWYQQTPGQGLQFLFEYFSETQRNKGNFPGRFSGRQFSNSRSEMNVSTLELGDSALYLCASSFRQAGSPLHFGNGTRLTVT.

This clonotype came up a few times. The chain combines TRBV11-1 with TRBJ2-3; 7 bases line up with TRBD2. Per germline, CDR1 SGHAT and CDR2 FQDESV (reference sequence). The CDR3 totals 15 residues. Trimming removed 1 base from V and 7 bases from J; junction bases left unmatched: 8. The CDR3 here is CASSLESQRDNTQYF. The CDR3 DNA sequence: TGTGCCAGCAGCTTAGAAAGCCAGCGGGATAATACGCAGTATTTT.

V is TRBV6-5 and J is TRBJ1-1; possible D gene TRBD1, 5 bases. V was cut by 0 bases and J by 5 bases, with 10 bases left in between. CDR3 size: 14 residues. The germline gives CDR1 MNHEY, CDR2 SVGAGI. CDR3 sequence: CASSYSNTGTEAFF. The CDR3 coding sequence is TGTGCCAGCAGTTACTCAAATACAGGAACTGAAGCTTTCTTT.

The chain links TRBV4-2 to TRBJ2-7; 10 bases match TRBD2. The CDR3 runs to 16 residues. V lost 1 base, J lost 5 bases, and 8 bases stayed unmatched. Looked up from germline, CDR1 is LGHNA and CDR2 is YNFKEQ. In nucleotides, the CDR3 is TGTGCCAGCAGCCAAGTCGCTAGCGGGAGATCCCACGAGCAGTACTTC. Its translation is CASSQVASGRSHEQYF.

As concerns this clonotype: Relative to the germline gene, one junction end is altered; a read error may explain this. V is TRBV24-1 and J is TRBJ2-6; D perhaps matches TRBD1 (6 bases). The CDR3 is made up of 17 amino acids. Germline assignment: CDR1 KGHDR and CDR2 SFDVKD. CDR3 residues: CATSDSKGGSGANVLTF. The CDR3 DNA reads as TGCGCCACCAGTGATTCAAAAGGGGGCTCTGGGGCCAACGTCCTGACTTTC.

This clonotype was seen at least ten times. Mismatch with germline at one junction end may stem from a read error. The CDR3 loop is CASSLGTGAYEQYF. The CDR3 nucleotides read TGTGCCAGCAGTTTGGGGACAGGGGCCTACGAGCAGTACTTC. The chain combines TRBV5-1 with TRBJ2-7; 10 nucleotides line up with TRBD1. Per germline, CDR1 SGHRS and CDR2 YFSETQ. The CDR3 sequence is 14 residues long. The whole variable domain, filled in from reference TRBV5-1 and TRBJ2-7, reads KAGVTQTPRYLIKTRGQQVTLSCSPISGHRSVSWYQQTPGQGLQFLFEYFSETQRNKGNFPGRFSGRQFSNSRSEMNVSTLELGDSALYLCASSLGTGAYEQYFGPGTRLTVT.

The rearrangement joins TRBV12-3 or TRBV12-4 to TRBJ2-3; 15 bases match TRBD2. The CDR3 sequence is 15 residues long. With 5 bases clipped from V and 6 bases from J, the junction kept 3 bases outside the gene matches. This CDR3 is CASSTGTSGGDTQYF. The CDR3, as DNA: TGTGCCAGCAGTACCGGGACTAGCGGGGGGGATACGCAGTATTTT.

The CDR3: CATSDGSSGRHEQFF. The CDR3 nucleotides read TGTGCCACCAGTGATGGGTCTAGCGGGAGGCATGAGCAGTTCTTC. This chain uses TRBV24-1 with TRBJ2-1; 11 bases are shared with TRBD2. Per the germline V gene, CDR1 is KGHDR and CDR2 is SFDVKD. The CDR3 is 15 amino acids. V lost 3 bases, J lost 8 bases, and 5 bases stayed unmatched.

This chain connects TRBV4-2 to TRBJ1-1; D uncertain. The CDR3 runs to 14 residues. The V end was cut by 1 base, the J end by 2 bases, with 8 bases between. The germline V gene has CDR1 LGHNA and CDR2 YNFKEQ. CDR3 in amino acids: CASSQVRTNTEAFF. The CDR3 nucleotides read TGTGCCAGCAGCCAAGTGAGAACAAACACTGAAGCTTTCTTT.

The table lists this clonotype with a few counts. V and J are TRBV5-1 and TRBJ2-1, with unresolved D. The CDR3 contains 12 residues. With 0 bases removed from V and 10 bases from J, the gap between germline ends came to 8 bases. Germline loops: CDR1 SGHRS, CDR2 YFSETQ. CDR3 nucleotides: TGCGCCAGCAGCTTGGAGGGCCAGGAGCAGTTCTTC. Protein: CASSLEGQEQFF.

CDR3 protein: CSVDRGTDAYEQYF. In DNA, the CDR3 is TGCAGCGTTGATAGGGGGACAGACGCCTACGAGCAGTACTTC. The genes are TRBV29-1 and TRBJ2-7; 7 bases line up with TRBD1. V gave up 3 bases and J gave up 2 bases; unmatched junction bases: 7. Per the germline V gene, CDR1 is SQVTM and CDR2 is ANQGSEA. The CDR3 spans 14 residues.

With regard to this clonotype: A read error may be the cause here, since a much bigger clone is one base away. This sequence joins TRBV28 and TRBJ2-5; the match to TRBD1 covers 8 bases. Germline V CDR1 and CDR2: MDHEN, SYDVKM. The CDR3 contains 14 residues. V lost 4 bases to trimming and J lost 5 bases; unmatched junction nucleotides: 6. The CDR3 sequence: CASSSQGARETQYF. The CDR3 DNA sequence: TGTGCCAGCAGTTCCCAGGGGGCTCGGGAGACCCAGTACTTC. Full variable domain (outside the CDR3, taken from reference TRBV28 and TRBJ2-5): DVKVTQSSRYLVKRTGEKVFLECVQDMDHENMFWYRQDPGLGLRLIYFSYDVKMKEKGDIPEGYSVSREKKERFSLILESASTNQTSMYLCASSSQGARETQYFGPGTRLLVL.

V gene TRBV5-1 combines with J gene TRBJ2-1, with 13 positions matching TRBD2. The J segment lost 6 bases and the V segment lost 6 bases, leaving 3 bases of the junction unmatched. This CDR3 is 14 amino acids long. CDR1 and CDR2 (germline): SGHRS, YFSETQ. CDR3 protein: CASKGLAGANEQFF. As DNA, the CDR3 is TGCGCCAGCAAAGGACTAGCGGGAGCCAATGAGCAGTTCTTC.

CDR3 nucleotides: TGTGCCAGCAGTTACGGAGTGCATTTCTCCGAGCAGTACTTC. It yields the protein CASSYGVHFSEQYF. This rearrangement joins TRBV6-5 to TRBJ2-4, with D hard to call. The end of the DNA aligns better with TRBJ2-7, so the J call may be wrong. CDR1 and CDR2 from the germline V gene are MNHEY and SVGAGI. The CDR3 loop spans 14 amino acids.

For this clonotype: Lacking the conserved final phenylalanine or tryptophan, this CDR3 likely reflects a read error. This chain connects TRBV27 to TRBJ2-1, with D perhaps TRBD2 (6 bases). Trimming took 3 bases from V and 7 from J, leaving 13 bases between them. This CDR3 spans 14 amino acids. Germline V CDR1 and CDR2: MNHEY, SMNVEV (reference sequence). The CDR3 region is CASSFWPGGNEQFL. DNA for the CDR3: TGTGCCAGCAGTTTTTGGCCCGGAGGGAATGAGCAGTTCCTC.

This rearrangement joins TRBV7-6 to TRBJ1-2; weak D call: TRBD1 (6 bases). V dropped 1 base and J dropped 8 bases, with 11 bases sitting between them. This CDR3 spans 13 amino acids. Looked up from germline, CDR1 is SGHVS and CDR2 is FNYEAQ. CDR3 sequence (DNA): TGTGCCAGCAGCTTAGTGGGGGGCGGCGGCTACACCTTC. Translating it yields CASSLVGGGGYTF.

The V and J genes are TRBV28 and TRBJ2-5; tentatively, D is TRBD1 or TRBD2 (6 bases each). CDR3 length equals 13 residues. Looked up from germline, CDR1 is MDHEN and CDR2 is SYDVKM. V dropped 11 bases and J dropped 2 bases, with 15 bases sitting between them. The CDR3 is CAVRGPGQETQYF. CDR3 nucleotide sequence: TGTGCCGTTCGGGGGCCGGGTCAAGAGACCCAGTACTTC.

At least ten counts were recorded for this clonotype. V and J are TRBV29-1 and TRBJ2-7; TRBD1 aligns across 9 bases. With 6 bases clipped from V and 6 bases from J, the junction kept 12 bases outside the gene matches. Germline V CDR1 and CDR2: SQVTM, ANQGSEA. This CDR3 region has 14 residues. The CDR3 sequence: CSVTGQGEVIEQYF. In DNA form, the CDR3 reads TGCAGCGTCACGGGACAGGGTGAGGTTATCGAGCAGTACTTC.

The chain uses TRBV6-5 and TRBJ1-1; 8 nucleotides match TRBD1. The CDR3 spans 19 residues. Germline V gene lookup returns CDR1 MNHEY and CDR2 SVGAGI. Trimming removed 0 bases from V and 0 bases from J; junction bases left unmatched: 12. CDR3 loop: CASSYSPSGGILMNTEAFF. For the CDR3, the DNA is TGTGCCAGCAGTTACTCTCCCTCAGGGGGCATTCTCATGAACACTGAAGCTTTCTTT.

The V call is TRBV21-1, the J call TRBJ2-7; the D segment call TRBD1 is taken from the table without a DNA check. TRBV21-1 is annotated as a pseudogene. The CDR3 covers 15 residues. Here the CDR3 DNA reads TGTGCCAGCAGCAATATGGGACAGGTGTCCTACGAGCAGTACTTC. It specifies CASSNMGQVSYEQYF.

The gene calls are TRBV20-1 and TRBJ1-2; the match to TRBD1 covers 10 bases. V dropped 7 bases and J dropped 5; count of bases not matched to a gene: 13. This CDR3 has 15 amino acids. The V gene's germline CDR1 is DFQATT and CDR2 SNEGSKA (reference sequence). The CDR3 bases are TGCAGTGTTTCGATGCCGGGACAGGGGTTTTATGGCTACACCTTC. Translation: CSVSMPGQGFYGYTF.

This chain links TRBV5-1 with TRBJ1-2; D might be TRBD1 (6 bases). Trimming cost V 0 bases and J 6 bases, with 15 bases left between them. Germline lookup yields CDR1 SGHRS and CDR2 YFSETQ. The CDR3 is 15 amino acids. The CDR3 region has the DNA TGCGCCAGCAGCTTGGCCGTCAGGGGATCAGATGGCTACACCTTC. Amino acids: CASSLAVRGSDGYTF.

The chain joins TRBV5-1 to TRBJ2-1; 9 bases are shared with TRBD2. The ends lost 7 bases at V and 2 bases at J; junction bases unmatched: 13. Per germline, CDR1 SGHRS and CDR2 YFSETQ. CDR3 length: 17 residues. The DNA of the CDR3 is TGCGCCAGCCGCTACCCCTTAGCGGGAGCCCCCTACAATGAGCAGTTCTTC. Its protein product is CASRYPLAGAPYNEQFF.

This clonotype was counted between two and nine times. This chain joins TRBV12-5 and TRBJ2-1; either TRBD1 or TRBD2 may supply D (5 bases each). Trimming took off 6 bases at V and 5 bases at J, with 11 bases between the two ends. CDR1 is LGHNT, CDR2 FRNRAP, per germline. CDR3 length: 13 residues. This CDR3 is CASGGTRDNEQFF. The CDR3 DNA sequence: TGTGCTAGTGGCGGGACGCGAGACAATGAGCAGTTCTTC.

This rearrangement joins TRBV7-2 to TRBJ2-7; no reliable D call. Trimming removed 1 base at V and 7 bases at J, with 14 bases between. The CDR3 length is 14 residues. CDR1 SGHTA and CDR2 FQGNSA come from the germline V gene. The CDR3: CASSLEVLLNEQYF. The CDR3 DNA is TGTGCCAGCAGCTTAGAAGTATTGTTAAATGAGCAGTACTTC.

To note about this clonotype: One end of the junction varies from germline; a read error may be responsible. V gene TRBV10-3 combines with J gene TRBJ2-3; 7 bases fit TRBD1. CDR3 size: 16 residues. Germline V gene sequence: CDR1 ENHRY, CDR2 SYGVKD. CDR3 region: CAVSEADRSGTDTQYF. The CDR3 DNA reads TGTGCCGTCAGTGAGGCGGACAGGAGTGGCACAGATACGCAGTATTTT.